This T cell receptor beta chain was identified in a study of CD8 T cells in ankylosing spondylitis. Worth noting for this clonotype: Its antigen is unknown.

Quantitative 5'-RACE with molecular barcodes generated TCR beta libraries. TCRdb passed the 5' RACE reads through MiXCR, listing each CDR3 protein once. The sample consists of 85,000 to 100,000 distinct CDR3 sequences, 7.5% to 9% of them appearing once. General observations from the study: Disease-linked clones had a CD8+ phenotype and relatively low frequency in peripheral blood. It was reported that disease-linked clones were significantly enriched in matched ankylosing spondylitis synovial fluid.

Germline values: CDR1 SEHNR, CDR2 FQNEAQ (reference sequence). V lost 5 bases, J lost 7 bases, and 15 bases lay in between. The CDR3 has 14 residues. This rearrangement joins TRBV7-9 to TRBJ2-1; D may correspond to TRBD1 or TRBD2 (5 bases each). This TCR came from a male donor with ankylosing spondylitis or in good health (not recorded which). Sample: blood, either unsorted or a sorted T cell fraction (not recorded which). CDR3 DNA sequence: TGTGCCAGCAGCCGGGGTTCCCAGGGAAATGAGCAGTTCTTC. Its protein product is CASSRGSQGNEQFF.